These 26 T cell receptor beta chains came from one sample sequenced in a study of shared clonotypes between healthy human individuals. The table came from immunoSEQ multiplex PCR; TCRdb's copy has only in-frame clones and leaves some out. This table has approximately 1.5 million clones, approximately 98% appearing once. Input material: naive CD4+ T cells sorted from blood. Subset in this sample: CD45RA+ positively selected. These receptor sequences come from a young man in good health.

The chain links TRBV7-9 to TRBJ2-7; TRBD1 agrees at 9 bases. The CDR3 contains 18 residues. In germline, CDR1 is SEHNR, CDR2 FQNEAQ (reference sequence). V shed 2 bases, J shed 3 bases, and the junction held 14 bases outside the gene matches. The CDR3 sequence is CASSLFLAGTGFVYEQYF. Written as DNA, the CDR3 is TGTGCCAGCAGCTTATTTCTAGCCGGGACAGGGTTCGTCTACGAGCAGTACTTC.

The genes are TRBV29-1 and TRBJ1-5; unclear D gene. In germline, CDR1 is SQVTM, CDR2 ANQGSEA. V was clipped by 4 bases and J by 3 bases, with 10 bases between them. CDR3 length equals 13 residues. CDR3 sequence reads: CSVGSGINQPQHF. The DNA of the CDR3 is TGCAGCGTTGGATCGGGGATCAATCAGCCCCAGCATTTT.

The chain links TRBV14 to TRBJ1-1; no reliable D call. The V end lost 0 bases, the J end lost 1 base, and 12 bases lay between the germline ends. Germline V gene sequence: CDR1 SGHDN, CDR2 FVKESK. There are 16 residues in the CDR3. The DNA of the CDR3 is TGTGCCAGCAGCCAAGACCGGGGTTCCAAGAACACTGAAGCTTTCTTT. Its protein is CASSQDRGSKNTEAFF.

This chain joins TRBV18 and TRBJ2-4; TRBD2 might be the D (6 bases). V was cut by 2 bases and J by 5 bases, with 19 bases left in between. The CDR3 is made up of 17 amino acids. Germline assignment: CDR1 KGHSH and CDR2 LQKENI. In DNA, the CDR3 is TGTGCCAGCTCACCAATCCGAGCAGGACTAAACCAAAACATTCAGTACTTC. Amino acids: CASSPIRAGLNQNIQYF.

The V call is TRBV5-4, the J call TRBJ1-2; D is unclear. CDR3 length equals 15 residues. The germline V and J ends were trimmed by 2 bases and 2 bases, with 13 bases remaining between them. Germline-derived CDR1 and CDR2 are SGHNT and YYREEE (reference sequence). The CDR3 region is CASSFGVPMNYGYTF. CDR3 in DNA: TGTGCCAGCAGCTTCGGGGTCCCGATGAACTATGGCTACACCTTC. Combining the CDR3 with reference TRBV5-4 and TRBJ1-2 gives the whole variable domain ETGVTQSPTHLIKTRGQQVTLRCSSQSGHNTVSWYQQALGQGPQFIFQYYREEENGRGNFPPRFSGLQFPNYSSELNVNALELDDSALYLCASSFGVPMNYGYTFGSGTRLTVV.

The chain combines TRBV27 with TRBJ1-2; D gene uncertain. Germline values: CDR1 MNHEY, CDR2 SMNVEV (reference sequence). The CDR3 has 16 residues. Trimming stripped 6 bases from V and 4 bases from J, with 21 bases between. Written as DNA, the CDR3 is TGTGCCAGCAGACAATTATCGGGAAATCTTATCTATGGCTACACCTTC. It specifies CASRQLSGNLIYGYTF.

This clone was detected only once. This chain links TRBV2 with TRBJ2-1; TRBD1 agrees at 10 bases. Germline trimming cut 4 bases from V and 8 bases from J; bases unmatched to any gene: 5. This CDR3 region has 14 residues. Germline V gene data show CDR1 as SNHLY and CDR2 as FYNNEI. The CDR3 loop is CASSVGQGLDEQFF. Written as DNA, the CDR3 is TGTGCCAGCAGTGTGGGACAGGGGCTCGATGAGCAGTTCTTC.

This sequence joins TRBV18 and TRBJ1-1; D possibly corresponds to TRBD1 (5 bases). Germline loops: CDR1 KGHSH, CDR2 LQKENI. Trimming left V 2 bases short and J 1 base short, with 8 bases between. This CDR3 is built from 14 residues. The DNA of the CDR3 is TGTGCCAGCTCACCATGGGGCACGAACACTGAAGCTTTCTTT. Its translation is CASSPWGTNTEAFF.

The rearrangement uses TRBV5-1 and TRBJ2-1, with D possibly being TRBD1 (6 bases). Germline CDR1 SGHRS, CDR2 YFSETQ. CDR3 size: 17 residues. The V and J ends lost 4 bases and 0 bases respectively, with 17 bases between them. This CDR3 is CASSPGHASSSYNEQFF. CDR3 nucleotides: TGCGCCAGCAGCCCGGGACATGCTTCCAGCTCCTACAATGAGCAGTTCTTC.

This clone has just one count. The CDR3 spells CASPKGGNQPQHF. The DNA of the CDR3 is TGTGCCAGCCCCAAAGGTGGAAATCAGCCCCAGCATTTT. V is TRBV25-1 and J is TRBJ1-5; D gene unclear. Germline V gene data show CDR1 as MGHDK and CDR2 as SYGVNS. Trimming took 8 bases from V and 4 from J, leaving 12 bases between them. This CDR3 spans 13 amino acids.

The chain has TRBV10-1 and TRBJ2-1; D uncertain. CDR3 length: 13 residues. V shed 0 bases and J shed 5 bases, with 5 bases lying between them. Germline CDR1 and CDR2: WNHNN and SYGVQD (reference sequence). CDR3 residues: CASSESADNEQFF. CDR3 in DNA: TGCGCCAGCAGTGAGTCGGCCGACAATGAGCAGTTCTTC.

The rearrangement uses TRBV7-9 and TRBJ1-5, with D tentatively TRBD1 (5 bases). V lost 3 bases to trimming and J lost 6 bases, with 18 bases between them. This CDR3 is built from 16 residues. The V gene's germline CDR1 is SEHNR and CDR2 FQNEAQ (reference sequence). CDR3 sequence (DNA): TGTGCCAGCAGCTTTTTCGGGGGGTCGTATACTCAGCCCCAGCATTTT. As protein: CASSFFGGSYTQPQHF.

Notes on this clone: The sample has other DNA sequences that encode this CDR3 too. This chain links TRBV28 with TRBJ1-1; D unclear. Germline CDR1 reads MDHEN; CDR2 reads SYDVKM. V was pared by 6 bases and J by 5 bases, with 4 bases between. The CDR3 runs 10 residues. The CDR3 here is CASSTTEAFF. The CDR3 nucleotides are TGTGCCAGCAGCACAACTGAAGCTTTCTTT.

J is TRBJ2-5 and V is TRBV29-1; 12 nucleotides line up with TRBD1. There are 13 residues in the CDR3. Germline V gene sequence: CDR1 SQVTM, CDR2 ANQGSEA. The V gene end was trimmed by 7 bases and the J gene end by 6 bases; junction bases not matched to a gene: 6. The CDR3 is CSGGGQGAKTQYF. In DNA form, the CDR3 reads TGCAGCGGGGGGGGACAGGGGGCAAAGACCCAGTACTTC.

The rearrangement links TRBV2 to TRBJ2-1; 11 bases fit TRBD2. The CDR3 has 15 amino acids. The junction had 14 bases not matched to a gene; V was cut back by 7 bases and J by 12 bases. Per the germline V gene, CDR1 is SNHLY and CDR2 is FYNNEI. CDR3 sequence reads: CASMGRVAGGLMQFF. DNA of the CDR3: TGTGCCAGCATGGGAAGGGTAGCGGGAGGGCTGATGCAGTTCTTC.

The J gene is TRBJ1-4, the V gene TRBV5-1; TRBD1 agrees at 11 bases. The CDR3 sequence is 15 residues long. Looked up from germline, CDR1 is SGHRS and CDR2 is YFSETQ. With 1 base clipped from V and 8 bases from J, the junction kept 4 bases outside the gene matches. This CDR3 reads CASSLRGQGDEKLFF. DNA of the CDR3: TGCGCCAGCAGCTTGAGGGGACAGGGGGACGAAAAACTGTTTTTT.

The V call is TRBV2, the J call TRBJ2-5; 7 bases are shared with TRBD2. CDR1 is SNHLY and CDR2 is FYNNEI in the germline V gene. V was pared by 8 bases and J by 7 bases, with 7 bases of the junction left unmatched. The CDR3 has 12 residues. The CDR3 sequence is CASFRGRGTQYF. The CDR3 region has the DNA TGTGCCAGCTTCCGAGGGAGGGGGACCCAGTACTTC.

The chain couples TRBV7-2 to TRBJ1-4; D is perhaps TRBD1 (5 bases). Between the trimmed V and J ends, which lost 5 bases and 8 bases, there was a span of 12 bases. This CDR3 has 13 amino acids. Germline V lookup: CDR1 SGHTA, CDR2 FQGNSA. CDR3 amino acids: CASSPGWGEKLFF. The CDR3 DNA is TGTGCCAGCAGCCCCGGCTGGGGGGAAAAACTGTTTTTT.

The chain employs TRBV27 and TRBJ1-5; 7 positions match TRBD1. The CDR3 covers 19 residues. Trimming removed 4 bases from V and 1 base from J; junction bases left unmatched: 16. Per the germline V gene, CDR1 is MNHEY and CDR2 is SMNVEV (reference sequence). Here the CDR3 reads CASSYRGGQGVGSNQPQHF. The CDR3 bases are TGTGCCAGCAGTTATCGGGGGGGTCAGGGGGTTGGCAGCAATCAGCCCCAGCATTTT.

With regard to this clone: Different DNA sequences within this sample yield the same CDR3. The chain uses TRBV4-3 and TRBJ1-1; a possible D gene is TRBD1 (6 bases). The CDR3 runs 13 residues. Trimming left V 0 bases short and J 4 bases short, with 6 bases between. Germline CDR1 reads LGHNA; CDR2 reads YSLEER. In nucleotides, the CDR3 is TGCGCCAGCAGCCAAGACAGGGGCACTGAAGCTTTCTTT. Translated, it gives CASSQDRGTEAFF.

This clone was picked up one time. The CDR3 reads CASSWGWGASSYEQYF. The CDR3 nucleotides are TGTGCCAGCAGTTGGGGTTGGGGGGCTAGCTCCTACGAGCAGTACTTC. The J gene is TRBJ2-7, the V gene TRBV28; D could derive from TRBD1 or TRBD2 (6 bases each). The CDR3 runs to 16 residues. V was trimmed by 4 bases and J by 0 bases, leaving 16 bases between them. CDR1 and CDR2 from the germline V gene are MDHEN and SYDVKM.

The gene calls are TRBV13 and TRBJ2-3, with a tentative D call TRBD2 (6 bases). The CDR3 covers 15 residues. Trimming pared 3 bases from V and 2 bases from J, leaving 12 bases between. Germline values: CDR1 PRHDT, CDR2 FYEKMQ (reference sequence). The CDR3 DNA reads TGTGCCAGCAGCTTTTCGGGAGAGTACACAGATACGCAGTATTTT. Its protein is CASSFSGEYTDTQYF.

DNA for the CDR3: TGTGCCACCAGCAGAGATGGACCCAGTTTGGGGGCGATGAACACCGGGGAGCTGTTTTTT. Its protein is CATSRDGPSLGAMNTGELFF. J is TRBJ2-2 and V is TRBV15; maybe TRBD1 (6 bases). CDR1 and CDR2 from the germline V gene are LNHNV and YYDKDF (reference sequence). V was pared by 0 bases and J by 1 base, with 21 bases between. The CDR3 loop spans 20 amino acids.

This rearrangement joins TRBV4-2 to TRBJ1-5, with D perhaps matching TRBD1 (5 bases). The germline CDR1 and CDR2 sequences are LGHNA and YNFKEQ. Between the trimmed V and J ends, which lost 0 bases and 8 bases, there was a span of 14 bases. The CDR3 extends over 15 amino acids. CDR3 sequence reads: CASSQDGGFREPQHF. CDR3 bases: TGTGCCAGCAGCCAAGACGGGGGGTTCCGGGAGCCCCAGCATTTT.

This sequence joins TRBV5-1 and TRBJ2-1; D is uncertain. Trimming pared 3 bases from V and 3 bases from J, leaving 13 bases between. The CDR3 is 15 residues long. Germline V gene data show CDR1 as SGHRS and CDR2 as YFSETQ. Here the CDR3 reads CASSSGETVYNEQFF. CDR3 DNA sequence: TGCGCCAGCAGCTCCGGAGAGACTGTCTACAATGAGCAGTTCTTC.

The V gene is TRBV29-1, the J gene TRBJ1-4; D remains ambiguous. Trimming shortened V by 7 bases and J by 0 bases, and 12 bases separated the two germline ends. From germline, CDR1 is SQVTM and CDR2 ANQGSEA. The CDR3 covers 14 residues. CDR3 coding DNA: TGCAGCGCTGCCTCCTTAGCAACTAATGAAAAACTGTTTTTT. Amino acids: CSAASLATNEKLFF.